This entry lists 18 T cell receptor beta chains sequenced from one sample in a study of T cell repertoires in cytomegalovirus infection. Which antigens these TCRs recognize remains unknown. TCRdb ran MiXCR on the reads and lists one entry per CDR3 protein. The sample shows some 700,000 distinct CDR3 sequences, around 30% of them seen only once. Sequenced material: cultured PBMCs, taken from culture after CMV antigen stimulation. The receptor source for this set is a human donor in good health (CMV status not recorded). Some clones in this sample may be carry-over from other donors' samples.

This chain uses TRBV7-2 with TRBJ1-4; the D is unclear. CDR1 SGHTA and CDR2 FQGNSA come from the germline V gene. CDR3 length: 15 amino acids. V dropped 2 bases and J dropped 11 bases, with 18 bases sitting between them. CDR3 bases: TGTGCCAGCAGCTTACACGCCGCCGGTGTTGGGAAACTGTTTTTT. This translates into CASSLHAAGVGKLFF.

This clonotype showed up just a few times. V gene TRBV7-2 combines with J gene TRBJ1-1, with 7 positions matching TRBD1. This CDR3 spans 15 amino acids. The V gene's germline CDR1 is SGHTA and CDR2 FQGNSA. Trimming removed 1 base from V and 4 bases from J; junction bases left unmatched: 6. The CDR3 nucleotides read TGTGCCAGCAGCTTAGGTCAGCAGGGGGTCACTGAAGCTTTCTTT. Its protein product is CASSLGQQGVTEAFF.

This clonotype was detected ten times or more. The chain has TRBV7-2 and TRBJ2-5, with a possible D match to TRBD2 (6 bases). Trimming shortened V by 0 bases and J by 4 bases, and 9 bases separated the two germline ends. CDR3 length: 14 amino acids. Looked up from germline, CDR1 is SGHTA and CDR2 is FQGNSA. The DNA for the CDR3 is TGTGCCAGCAGCTTAGCGGGGGGAATAGAGACCCAGTACTTC. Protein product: CASSLAGGIETQYF.

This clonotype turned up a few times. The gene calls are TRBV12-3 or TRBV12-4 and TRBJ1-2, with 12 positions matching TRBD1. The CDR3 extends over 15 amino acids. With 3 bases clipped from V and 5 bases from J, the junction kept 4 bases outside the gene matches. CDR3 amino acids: CASSFTGQGAYGYTF. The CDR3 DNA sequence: TGTGCCAGCAGTTTCACGGGACAGGGGGCGTATGGCTACACCTTC.

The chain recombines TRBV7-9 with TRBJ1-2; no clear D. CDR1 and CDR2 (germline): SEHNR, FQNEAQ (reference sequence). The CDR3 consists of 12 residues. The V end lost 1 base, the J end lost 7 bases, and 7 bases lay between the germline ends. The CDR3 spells CASSLDWGGYTF. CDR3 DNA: TGTGCCAGCAGCTTAGATTGGGGTGGCTACACCTTC.

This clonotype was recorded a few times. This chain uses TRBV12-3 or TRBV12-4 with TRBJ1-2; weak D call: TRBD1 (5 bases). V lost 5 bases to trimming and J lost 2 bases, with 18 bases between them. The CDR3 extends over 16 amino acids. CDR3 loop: CASSHAGPQGNYGYTF. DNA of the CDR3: TGTGCCAGCAGTCATGCCGGGCCGCAGGGAAACTATGGCTACACCTTC.

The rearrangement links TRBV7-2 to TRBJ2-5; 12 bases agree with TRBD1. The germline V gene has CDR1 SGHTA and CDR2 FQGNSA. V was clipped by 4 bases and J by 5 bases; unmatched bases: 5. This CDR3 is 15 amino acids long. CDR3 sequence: CASSSGTGGRETQYF. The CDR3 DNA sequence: TGTGCCAGCAGCTCGGGGACAGGGGGCCGGGAGACCCAGTACTTC. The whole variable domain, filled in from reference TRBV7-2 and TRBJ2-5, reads GAGVSQSPSNKVTEKGKDVELRCDPISGHTALYWYRQSLGQGLEFLIYFQGNSAPDKSGLPSDRFSAERTGGSVSTLTIQRTQQEDSAVYLCASSSGTGGRETQYFGPGTRLLVL.

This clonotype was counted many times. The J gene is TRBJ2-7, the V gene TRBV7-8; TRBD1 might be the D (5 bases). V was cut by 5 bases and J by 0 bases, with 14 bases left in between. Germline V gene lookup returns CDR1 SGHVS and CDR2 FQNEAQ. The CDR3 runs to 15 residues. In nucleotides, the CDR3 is TGTGCCAGCAGCCCGAGGACATCAACCTCCTACGAGCAGTACTTC. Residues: CASSPRTSTSYEQYF.

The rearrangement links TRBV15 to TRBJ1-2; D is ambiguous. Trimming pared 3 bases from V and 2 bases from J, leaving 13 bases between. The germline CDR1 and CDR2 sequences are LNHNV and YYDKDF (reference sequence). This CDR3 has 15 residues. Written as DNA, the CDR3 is TGTGCCACCAGCAGGGGGTATCGGGAAAACTATGGCTACACCTTC. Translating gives CATSRGYRENYGYTF.

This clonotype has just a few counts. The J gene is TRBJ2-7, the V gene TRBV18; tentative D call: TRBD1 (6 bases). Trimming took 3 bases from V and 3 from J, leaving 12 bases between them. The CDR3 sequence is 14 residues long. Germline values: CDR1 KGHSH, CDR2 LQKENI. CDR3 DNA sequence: TGTGCCAGCTCACCTGGACAGTCCCACTACGAGCAGTACTTC. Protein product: CASSPGQSHYEQYF.

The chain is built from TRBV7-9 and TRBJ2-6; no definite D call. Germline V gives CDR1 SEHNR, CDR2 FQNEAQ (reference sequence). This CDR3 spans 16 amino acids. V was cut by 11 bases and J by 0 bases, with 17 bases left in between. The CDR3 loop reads CAQRPEPNSGANVLTF. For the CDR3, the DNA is TGTGCCCAGAGACCGGAGCCAAACTCTGGGGCCAACGTCCTGACTTTC.

The CDR3 sequence: CASSLRSGTSYEQYF. The CDR3 nucleotides read TGTGCCAGCAGTTTACGTAGCGGTACCTCCTACGAGCAGTACTTC. V usage is TRBV12-3 or TRBV12-4 and J usage is TRBJ2-7, with D possibly TRBD2 on 6 matching bases. CDR3 length: 15 amino acids. V dropped 2 bases and J dropped 0 bases, with 11 bases sitting between them.

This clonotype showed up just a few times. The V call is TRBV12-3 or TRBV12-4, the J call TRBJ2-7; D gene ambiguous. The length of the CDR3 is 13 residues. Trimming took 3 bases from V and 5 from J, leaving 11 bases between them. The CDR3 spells CASSLGSANEQYF. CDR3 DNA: TGTGCCAGCAGTTTGGGCTCCGCGAACGAGCAGTACTTC.

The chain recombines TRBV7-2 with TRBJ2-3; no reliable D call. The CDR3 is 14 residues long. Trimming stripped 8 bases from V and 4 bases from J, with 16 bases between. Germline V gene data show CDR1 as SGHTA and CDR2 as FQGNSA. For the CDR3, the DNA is TGTGCCAGCTTAAGAGAGGCTCTAGCAGATACGCAGTATTTT. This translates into CASLREALADTQYF.

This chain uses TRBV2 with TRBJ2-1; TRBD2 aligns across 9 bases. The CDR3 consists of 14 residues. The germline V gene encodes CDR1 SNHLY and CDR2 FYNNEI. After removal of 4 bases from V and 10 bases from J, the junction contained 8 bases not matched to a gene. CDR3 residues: CASSGGSGGREQFF. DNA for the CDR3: TGTGCCAGCAGTGGGGGTAGCGGGGGTCGCGAGCAGTTCTTC.

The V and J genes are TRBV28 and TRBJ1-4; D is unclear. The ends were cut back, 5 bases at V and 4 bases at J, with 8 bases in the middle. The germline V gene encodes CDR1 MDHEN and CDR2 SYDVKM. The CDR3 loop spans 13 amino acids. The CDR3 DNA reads TGTGCCAGCAGTGGGGTATTTAATGAAAAACTGTTTTTT. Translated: CASSGVFNEKLFF.

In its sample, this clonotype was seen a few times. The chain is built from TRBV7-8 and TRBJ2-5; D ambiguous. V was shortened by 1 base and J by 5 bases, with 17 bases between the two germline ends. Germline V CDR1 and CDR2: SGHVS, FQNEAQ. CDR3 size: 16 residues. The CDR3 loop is CASSLGRVGPGETQYF. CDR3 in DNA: TGTGCCAGCAGCTTAGGCCGGGTGGGTCCGGGCGAGACCCAGTACTTC.

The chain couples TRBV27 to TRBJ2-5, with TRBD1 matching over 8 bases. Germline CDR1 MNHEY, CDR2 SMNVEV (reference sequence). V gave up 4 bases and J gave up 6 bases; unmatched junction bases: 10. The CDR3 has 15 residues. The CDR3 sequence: CASSSIGQGGKTQYF. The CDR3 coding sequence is TGTGCCAGCAGTTCAATTGGACAGGGTGGGAAGACCCAGTACTTC.